This T cell receptor beta chain is from a study of T cells in Graves' hyperthyroidism and ophthalmopathy. Trimming cost V 5 bases and J 7 bases; bases outside gene matches: 11. The CDR3 extends over 16 amino acids. Germline V lookup: CDR1 SNHLY, CDR2 FYNNEI. Regions amplified from RNA transcripts were the TCR beta CDR3 regions. TCR CDR3 underwent first-round RT-PCR with the HTBI primer set. TCRdb passed the multiplex PCR reads through MiXCR, listing each CDR3 protein once. Altogether hundreds of thousands of distinct CDR3 sequences are present, 35% to 55% being singletons, with the ten largest covering roughly 8.2%. Study-level results: Ophthalmopathy and stable hyperthyroidism were told apart by a 13 V-J model.

As for this clonotype: No antigen is known for it.

This sequence joins TRBV2 and TRBJ1-5, with TRBD1 identical over 10 bases. This TCR was recovered from a woman younger than 30 with Graves' hyperthyroidism. Material: peripheral blood or thyroid tissue (not recorded which). For the CDR3, the DNA is TGTGCCAGCAGTCTGGGACAGGGGAGTTGGTGGCAGCCCCAGCATTTT. This codes for CASSLGQGSWWQPQHF.